The 3 T cell receptor beta chains below come from one sample, sequenced in a study of graft-versus-host responses after intestinal transplantation. Repertoires were generated with immunoSEQ multiplex PCR, while TCRdb's copy carries only in-frame clones and drops some. The sample lists 60,000 to 90,000 clones; about 92% were seen once. The antigens these receptors bind are not known. The sample was unstimulated CD8+ T cells sorted from spleen or lymph node cells, taken before intestinal transplant. The receptor source for this set is a human donor who received an intestinal transplant.

The chain combines TRBV6-5 with TRBJ2-5; a weak D match, TRBD2 (6 bases). The CDR3 is made up of 13 amino acids. The germline V gene has CDR1 MNHEY and CDR2 SVGAGI. With 4 bases removed from V and 4 bases from J, the gap between germline ends came to 10 bases. CDR3 region: CASSLVGGETQYF. The CDR3 bases are TGTGCCAGCAGTTTGGTCGGGGGAGAGACCCAGTACTTC.

In this sample, this clone turned up a few times. This rearrangement joins TRBV19 to TRBJ1-1, with 7 bases matching TRBD1. V shed 5 bases and J 0 bases; nucleotides not matched to a gene: 9. CDR3 length: 16 residues. Germline values: CDR1 LNHDA, CDR2 SQIVND (reference sequence). The CDR3: CASSPPFDRVNTEAFF. CDR3 nucleotide sequence: TGTGCCAGTAGTCCGCCATTCGACAGGGTGAACACTGAAGCTTTCTTT.

This clone was recorded only once. The genes are TRBV5-4 and TRBJ2-1, with TRBD1 identical over 8 bases. After removal of 2 bases from V and 7 bases from J, the junction contained 5 bases not matched to a gene. The germline V gene encodes CDR1 SGHNT and CDR2 YYREEE (reference sequence). This CDR3 comprises 14 residues. CDR3 nucleotides: TGTGCCAGCAGCTTCGGGACAGGCGGTAATGAGCAGTTCTTC. It encodes CASSFGTGGNEQFF.